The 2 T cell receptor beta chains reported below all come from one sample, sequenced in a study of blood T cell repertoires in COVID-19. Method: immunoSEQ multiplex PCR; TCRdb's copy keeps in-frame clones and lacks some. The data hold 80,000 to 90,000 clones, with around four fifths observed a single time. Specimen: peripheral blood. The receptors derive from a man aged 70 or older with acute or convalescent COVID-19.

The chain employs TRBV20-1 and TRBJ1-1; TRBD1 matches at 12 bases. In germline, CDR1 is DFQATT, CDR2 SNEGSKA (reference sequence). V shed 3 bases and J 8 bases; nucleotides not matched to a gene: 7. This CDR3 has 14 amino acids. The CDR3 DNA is TGCAGTGCTAGTGTCGGGACAGGGGGCCAAGAAGCTTTCTTT. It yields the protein CSASVGTGGQEAFF.

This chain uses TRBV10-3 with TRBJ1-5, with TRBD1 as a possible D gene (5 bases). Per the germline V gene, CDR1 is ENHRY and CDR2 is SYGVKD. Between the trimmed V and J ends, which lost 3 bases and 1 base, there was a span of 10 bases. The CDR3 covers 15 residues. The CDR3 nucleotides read TGTGCCATCAGTGAATCTGGACAAAGCAATCAGCCCCAGCATTTT. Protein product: CAISESGQSNQPQHF.